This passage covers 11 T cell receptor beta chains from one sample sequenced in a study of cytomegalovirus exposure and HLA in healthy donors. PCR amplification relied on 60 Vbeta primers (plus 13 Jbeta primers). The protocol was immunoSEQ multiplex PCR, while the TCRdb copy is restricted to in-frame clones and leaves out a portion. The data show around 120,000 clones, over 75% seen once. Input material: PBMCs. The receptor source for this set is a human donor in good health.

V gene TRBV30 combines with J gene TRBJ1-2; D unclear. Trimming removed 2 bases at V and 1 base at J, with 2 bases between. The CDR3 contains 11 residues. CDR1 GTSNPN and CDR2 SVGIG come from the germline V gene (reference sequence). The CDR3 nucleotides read TGTGCCTGGAGTCTTAACTATGGCTACACCTTC. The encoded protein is CAWSLNYGYTF.

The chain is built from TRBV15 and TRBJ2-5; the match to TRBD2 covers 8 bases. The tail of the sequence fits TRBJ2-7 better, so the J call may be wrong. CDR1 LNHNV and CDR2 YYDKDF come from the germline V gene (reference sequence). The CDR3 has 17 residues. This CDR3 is CATSREALAGFTYEQYF. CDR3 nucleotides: TGTGCCACCAGCAGAGAGGCTTTAGCGGGATTCACCTACGAGCAGTACTTC.

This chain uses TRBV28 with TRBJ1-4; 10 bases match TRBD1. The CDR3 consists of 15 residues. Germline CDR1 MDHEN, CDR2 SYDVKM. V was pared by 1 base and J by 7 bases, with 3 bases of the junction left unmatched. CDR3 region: CASSLFGQGGEKLFF. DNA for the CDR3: TGTGCCAGCAGTTTATTCGGACAGGGGGGTGAAAAACTGTTTTTT. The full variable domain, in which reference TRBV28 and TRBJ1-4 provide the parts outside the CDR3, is DVKVTQSSRYLVKRTGEKVFLECVQDMDHENMFWYRQDPGLGLRLIYFSYDVKMKEKGDIPEGYSVSREKKERFSLILESASTNQTSMYLCASSLFGQGGEKLFFGSGTQLSVL.

The CDR3 nucleotides read TGTGCCAGCAGCTTGGGCACATACCAGTGGTTCTTC. It codes for CASSLGTYQWFF. V and J are TRBV5-6 and TRBJ2-1; D gene unclear. Germline assignment: CDR1 SGHDT and CDR2 YYEEEE. V was trimmed by 0 bases and J by 15 bases, leaving 13 bases between them. The CDR3 totals 12 residues.

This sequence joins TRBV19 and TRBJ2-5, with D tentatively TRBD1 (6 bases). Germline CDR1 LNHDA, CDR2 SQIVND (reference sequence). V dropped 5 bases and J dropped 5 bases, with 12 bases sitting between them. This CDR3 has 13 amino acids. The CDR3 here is CASSLRGVETQYF. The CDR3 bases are TGTGCCAGTAGTCTCAGGGGTGTGGAGACCCAGTACTTC.

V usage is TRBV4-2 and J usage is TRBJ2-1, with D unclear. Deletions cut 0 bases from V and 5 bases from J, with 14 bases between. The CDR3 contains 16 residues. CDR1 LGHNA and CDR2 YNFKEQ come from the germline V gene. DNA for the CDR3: TGTGCCAGCAGCCAAGAAGCACCAGCGCGGAACAATGAGCAGTTCTTC. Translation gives CASSQEAPARNNEQFF.

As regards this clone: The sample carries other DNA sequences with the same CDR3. The CDR3 DNA reads as TGCGCCAGCAGCTTGTCCGGGGGGGAAGCTTTCTTT. Translated: CASSLSGGEAFF. The chain uses TRBV5-1 and TRBJ1-1; D perhaps matches TRBD1 (5 bases). Germline V CDR1 and CDR2: SGHRS, YFSETQ. The V end was cut by 1 base, the J end by 8 bases, with 9 bases between. The CDR3 runs to 12 residues.

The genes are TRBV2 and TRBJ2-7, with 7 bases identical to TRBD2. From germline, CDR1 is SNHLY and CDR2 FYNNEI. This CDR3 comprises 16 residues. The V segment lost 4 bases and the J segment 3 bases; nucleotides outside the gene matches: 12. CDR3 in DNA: TGTGCCAGCAGTGTTCAAACCGGGGGGAGGGACTACGAGCAGTACTTC. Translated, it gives CASSVQTGGRDYEQYF.

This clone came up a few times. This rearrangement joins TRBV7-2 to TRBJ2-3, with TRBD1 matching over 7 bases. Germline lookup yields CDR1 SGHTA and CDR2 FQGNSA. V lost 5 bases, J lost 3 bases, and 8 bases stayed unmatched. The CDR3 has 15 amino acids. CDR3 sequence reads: CASSRRAGGTDTQYF. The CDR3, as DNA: TGTGCCAGCAGCCGGAGAGCAGGGGGAACAGATACGCAGTATTTT.

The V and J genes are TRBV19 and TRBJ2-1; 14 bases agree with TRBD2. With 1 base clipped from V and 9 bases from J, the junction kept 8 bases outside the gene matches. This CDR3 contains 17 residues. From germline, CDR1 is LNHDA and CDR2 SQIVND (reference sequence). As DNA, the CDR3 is TGTGCCAGTAGTATAGTCGGGACTAGCGGGAGTCTATTTGAGCAGTTCTTC. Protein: CASSIVGTSGSLFEQFF.

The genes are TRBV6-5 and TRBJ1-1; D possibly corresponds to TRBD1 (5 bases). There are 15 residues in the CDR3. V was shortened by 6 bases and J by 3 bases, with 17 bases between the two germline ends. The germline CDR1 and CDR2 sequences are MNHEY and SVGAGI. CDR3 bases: TGTGCCAGCAGATTCCTCCGCGGGGCGGACACTGAAGCTTTCTTT. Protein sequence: CASRFLRGADTEAFF.